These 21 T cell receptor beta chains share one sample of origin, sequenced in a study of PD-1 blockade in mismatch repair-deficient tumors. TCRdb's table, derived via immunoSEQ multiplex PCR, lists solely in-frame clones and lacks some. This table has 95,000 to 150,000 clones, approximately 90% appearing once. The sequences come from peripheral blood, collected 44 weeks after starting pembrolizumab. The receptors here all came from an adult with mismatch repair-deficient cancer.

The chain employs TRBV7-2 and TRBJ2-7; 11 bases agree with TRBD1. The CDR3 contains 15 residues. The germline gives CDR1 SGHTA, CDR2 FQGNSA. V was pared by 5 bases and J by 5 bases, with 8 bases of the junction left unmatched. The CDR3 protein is CASSQRTGGRDEQYF. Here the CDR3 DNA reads TGTGCCAGCAGCCAACGGACAGGGGGCAGGGACGAGCAGTACTTC.

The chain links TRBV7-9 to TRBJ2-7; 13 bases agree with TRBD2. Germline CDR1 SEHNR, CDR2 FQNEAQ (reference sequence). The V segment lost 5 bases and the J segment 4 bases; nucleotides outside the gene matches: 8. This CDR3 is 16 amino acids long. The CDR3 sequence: CASSPGLAGSSYEQYF. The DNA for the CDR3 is TGTGCCAGCAGCCCGGGACTAGCGGGGTCTTCGTACGAGCAGTACTTC.

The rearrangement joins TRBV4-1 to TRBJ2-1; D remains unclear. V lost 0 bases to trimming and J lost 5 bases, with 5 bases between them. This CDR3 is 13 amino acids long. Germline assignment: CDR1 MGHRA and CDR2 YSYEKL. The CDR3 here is CASSQDNNNEQFF. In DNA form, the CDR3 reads TGCGCCAGCAGCCAAGATAATAACAATGAGCAGTTCTTC.

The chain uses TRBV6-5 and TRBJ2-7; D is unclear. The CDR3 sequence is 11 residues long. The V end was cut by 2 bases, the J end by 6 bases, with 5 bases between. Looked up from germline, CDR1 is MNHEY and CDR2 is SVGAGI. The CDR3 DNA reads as TGTGCCAGCAGTTACGGACCCGAGCAGTACTTC. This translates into CASSYGPEQYF.

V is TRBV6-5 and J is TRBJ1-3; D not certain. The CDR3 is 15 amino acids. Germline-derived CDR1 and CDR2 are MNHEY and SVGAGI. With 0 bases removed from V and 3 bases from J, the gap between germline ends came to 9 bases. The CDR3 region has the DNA TGTGCCAGCAGTTACTCCGGGCTAGATGGAAACACCATATATTTT. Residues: CASSYSGLDGNTIYF.

CDR3 coding DNA: TGCGCCAGCAGCTTGGATGGAGTGCAAAACACTGAAGCTTTCTTT. Its protein is CASSLDGVQNTEAFF. V is TRBV5-1 and J is TRBJ1-1; no firm D call. There are 15 residues in the CDR3. V dropped 0 bases and J dropped 2 bases, with 11 bases sitting between them. The germline V gene encodes CDR1 SGHRS and CDR2 YFSETQ.

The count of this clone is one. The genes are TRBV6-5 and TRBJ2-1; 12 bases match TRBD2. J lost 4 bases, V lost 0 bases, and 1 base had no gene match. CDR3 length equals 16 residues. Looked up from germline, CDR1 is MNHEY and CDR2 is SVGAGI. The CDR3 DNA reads TGTGCCAGCAGTTACTCGACTAGCGGGAGTTACAATGAGCAGTTCTTC. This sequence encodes CASSYSTSGSYNEQFF.

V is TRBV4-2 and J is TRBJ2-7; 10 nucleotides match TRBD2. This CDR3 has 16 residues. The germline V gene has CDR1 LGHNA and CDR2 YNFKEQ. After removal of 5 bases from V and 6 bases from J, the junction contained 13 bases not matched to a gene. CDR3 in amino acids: CASSIRRLAGESEQYF. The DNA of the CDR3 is TGTGCCAGCAGCATCCGCCGGCTAGCGGGAGAAAGCGAGCAGTACTTC.

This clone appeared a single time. The CDR3 DNA is TGCGCCAGCAGCCAGAGGGACAGGAACACTGAAGCTTTCTTT. Translated, it gives CASSQRDRNTEAFF. The rearrangement joins TRBV4-1 to TRBJ1-1, with 7 bases aligning to TRBD1. Germline assignment: CDR1 MGHRA and CDR2 YSYEKL. This CDR3 is built from 14 residues. V trimming: 3 bases; J trimming: 1 base; junction bases outside the gene matches: 2.

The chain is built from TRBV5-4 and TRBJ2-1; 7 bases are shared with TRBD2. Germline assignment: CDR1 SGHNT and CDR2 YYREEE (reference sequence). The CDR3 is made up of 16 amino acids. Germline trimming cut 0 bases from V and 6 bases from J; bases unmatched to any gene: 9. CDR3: CASSLAVTSSGNEQFF. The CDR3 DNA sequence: TGTGCCAGCAGCTTGGCCGTGACTAGCTCGGGCAATGAGCAGTTCTTC.

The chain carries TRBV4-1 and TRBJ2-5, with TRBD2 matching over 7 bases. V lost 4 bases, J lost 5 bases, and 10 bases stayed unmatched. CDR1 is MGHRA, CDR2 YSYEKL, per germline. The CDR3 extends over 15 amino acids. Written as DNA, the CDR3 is TGCGCCAGCAGCCTAAGTACTAGCGAGCTGGAGACCCAGTACTTC. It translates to CASSLSTSELETQYF.

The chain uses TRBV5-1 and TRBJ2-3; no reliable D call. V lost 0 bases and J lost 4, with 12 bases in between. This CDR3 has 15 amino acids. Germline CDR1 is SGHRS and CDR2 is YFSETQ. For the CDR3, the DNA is TGCGCCAGCAGCTTGGAATCTAGAGTCGCAGATACGCAGTATTTT. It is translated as CASSLESRVADTQYF. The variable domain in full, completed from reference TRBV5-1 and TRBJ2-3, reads KAGVTQTPRYLIKTRGQQVTLSCSPISGHRSVSWYQQTPGQGLQFLFEYFSETQRNKGNFPGRFSGRQFSNSRSEMNVSTLELGDSALYLCASSLESRVADTQYFGPGTRLTVL.

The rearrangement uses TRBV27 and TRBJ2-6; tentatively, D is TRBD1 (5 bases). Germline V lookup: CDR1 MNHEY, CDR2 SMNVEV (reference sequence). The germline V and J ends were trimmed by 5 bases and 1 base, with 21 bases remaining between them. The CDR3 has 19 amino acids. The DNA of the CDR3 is TGTGCCAGCAGTGAGATAATCCCCCAACAGGAATCTGGGGCCAACGTCCTGACTTTC. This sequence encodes CASSEIIPQQESGANVLTF.

CDR3 sequence reads: CAWSVDKPYEQYF. The CDR3 DNA sequence: TGTGCCTGGAGTGTAGATAAGCCCTACGAGCAGTACTTC. The gene calls are TRBV30 and TRBJ2-7; D unresolved. Trimming took off 0 bases at V and 2 bases at J, with 8 bases between the two ends. Germline CDR1 GTSNPN, CDR2 SVGIG (reference sequence). The CDR3 sequence is 13 residues long.

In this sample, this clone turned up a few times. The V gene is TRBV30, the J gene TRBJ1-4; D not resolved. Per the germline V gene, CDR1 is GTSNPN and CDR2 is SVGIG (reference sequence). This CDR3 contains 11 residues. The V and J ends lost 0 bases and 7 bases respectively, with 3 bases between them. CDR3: CAWSVAEKLFF. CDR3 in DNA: TGTGCCTGGAGTGTAGCTGAAAAACTGTTTTTT.

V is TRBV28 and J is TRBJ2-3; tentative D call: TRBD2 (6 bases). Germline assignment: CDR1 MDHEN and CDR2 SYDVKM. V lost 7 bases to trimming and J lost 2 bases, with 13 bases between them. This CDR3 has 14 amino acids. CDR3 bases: TGTGCCAGCATCTCGGAGGGCCTCACAGATACGCAGTATTTT. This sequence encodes CASISEGLTDTQYF.

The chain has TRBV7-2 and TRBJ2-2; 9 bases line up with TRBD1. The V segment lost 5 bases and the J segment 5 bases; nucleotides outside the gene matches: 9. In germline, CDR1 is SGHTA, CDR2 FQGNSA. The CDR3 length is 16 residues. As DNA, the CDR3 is TGTGCCAGCAGCACACACTCCGGGACAGGGACCGGGGAGCTGTTTTTT. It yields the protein CASSTHSGTGTGELFF.

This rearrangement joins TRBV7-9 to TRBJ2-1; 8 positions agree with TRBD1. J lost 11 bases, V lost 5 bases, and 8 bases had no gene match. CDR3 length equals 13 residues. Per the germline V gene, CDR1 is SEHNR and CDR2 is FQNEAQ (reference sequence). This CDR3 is CASSVTGVLKQFF. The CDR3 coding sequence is TGTGCCAGCAGCGTGACAGGGGTACTCAAGCAGTTCTTC.

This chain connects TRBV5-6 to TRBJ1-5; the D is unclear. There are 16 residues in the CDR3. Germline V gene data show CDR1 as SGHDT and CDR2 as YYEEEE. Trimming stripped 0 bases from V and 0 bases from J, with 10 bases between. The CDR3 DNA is TGTGCCAGCAGCTTGGCTTTAGCAGCTAGCAATCAGCCCCAGCATTTT. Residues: CASSLALAASNQPQHF. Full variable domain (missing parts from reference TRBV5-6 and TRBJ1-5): DAGVTQSPTHLIKTRGQQVTLRCSPKSGHDTVSWYQQALGQGPQFIFQYYEEEERQRGNFPDRFSGHQFPNYSSELNVNALLLGDSALYLCASSLALAASNQPQHFGDGTRLSIL.

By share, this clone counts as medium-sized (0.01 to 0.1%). The CDR3 is CASSQDSAGQGRTEAFF. CDR3 sequence (DNA): TGTGCCAGCAGCCAAGATTCTGCAGGACAGGGTCGGACTGAAGCTTTCTTT. The genes are TRBV4-2 and TRBJ1-1, with 8 bases identical to TRBD1. This CDR3 region has 17 residues. Germline loops: CDR1 LGHNA, CDR2 YNFKEQ. With V trimmed by 0 bases and J by 5 bases, 11 bases remained unmatched.

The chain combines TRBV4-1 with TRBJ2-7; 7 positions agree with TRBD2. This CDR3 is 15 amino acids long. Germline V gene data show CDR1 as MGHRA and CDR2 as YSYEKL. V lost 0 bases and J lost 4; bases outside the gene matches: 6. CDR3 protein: CASSQDQRERYEQYF. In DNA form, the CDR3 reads TGCGCCAGCAGCCAAGATCAGCGGGAAAGGTACGAGCAGTACTTC.